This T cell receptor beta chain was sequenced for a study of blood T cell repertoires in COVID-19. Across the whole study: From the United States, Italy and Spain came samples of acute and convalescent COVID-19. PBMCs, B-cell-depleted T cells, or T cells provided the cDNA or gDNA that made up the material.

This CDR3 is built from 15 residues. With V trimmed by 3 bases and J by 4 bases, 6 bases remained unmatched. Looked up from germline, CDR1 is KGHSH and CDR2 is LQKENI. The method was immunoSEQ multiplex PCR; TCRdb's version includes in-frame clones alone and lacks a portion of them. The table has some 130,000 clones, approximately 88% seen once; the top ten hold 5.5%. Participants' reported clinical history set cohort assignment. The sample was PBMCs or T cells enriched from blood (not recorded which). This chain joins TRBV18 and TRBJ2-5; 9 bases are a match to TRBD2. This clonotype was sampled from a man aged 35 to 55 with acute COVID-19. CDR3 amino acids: CASSPLAGGRETQYF. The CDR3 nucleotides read TGTGCCAGCTCACCGCTGGCGGGAGGGCGAGAGACCCAGTACTTC.